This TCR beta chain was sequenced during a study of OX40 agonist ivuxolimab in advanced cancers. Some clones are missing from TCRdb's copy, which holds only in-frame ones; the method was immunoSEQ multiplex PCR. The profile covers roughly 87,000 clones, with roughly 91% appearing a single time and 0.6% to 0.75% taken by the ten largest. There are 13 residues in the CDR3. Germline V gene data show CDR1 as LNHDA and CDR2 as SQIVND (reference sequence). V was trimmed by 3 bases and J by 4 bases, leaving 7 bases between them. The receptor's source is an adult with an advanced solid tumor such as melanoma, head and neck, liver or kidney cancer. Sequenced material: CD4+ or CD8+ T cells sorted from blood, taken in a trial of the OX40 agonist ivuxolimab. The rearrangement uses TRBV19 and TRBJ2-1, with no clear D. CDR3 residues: CASSISTYNEQFF. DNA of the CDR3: TGTGCCAGTAGTATCTCGACTTACAATGAGCAGTTCTTC.